The T cell receptor beta chain described here comes from a study of T cells in tumors after PD-1 blockade. Study in general: Daily vismodegib 150 mg continued in a subset of anti-PD-1-treated patients.

Sequenced by immunoSEQ multiplex PCR; TCRdb stores in-frame clones only, minus some. Of more than 20,000 clones in the sample, about 77% were seen once. This clone was seen just once. Source: PBMCs, taken before anti-PD-1 treatment. The source of this sequence is a human donor with basal cell carcinoma.

DNA of the CDR3: TGTGCCAGCAGCGCTTCGACAGGCTACGGCACTGAAGCTTTCTTT. This codes for CASSASTGYGTEAFF. V gene TRBV9 combines with J gene TRBJ1-1; a possible D gene is TRBD1 (6 bases). The germline CDR1 and CDR2 sequences are SGDLS and YYNGEE. Between the trimmed V and J ends, which lost 3 bases and 4 bases, there was a span of 16 bases. The CDR3 contains 15 residues.